These T cell receptor beta chains were read from a single sample in a study of blood T cell repertoires in COVID-19. Assay: immunoSEQ multiplex PCR; the TCRdb copy retains only in-frame clones and omits some. The sample has roughly 63,000 clones, around 89% seen once. Material: peripheral blood. These receptors all stem from a man aged 55 to 69 with acute or convalescent COVID-19. The CDR3 runs from the conserved cysteine through the conserved F or W. Fields, in order: clone size, J gene, V gene, D gene, CDR3 DNA, CDR3 protein. A D gene is named only where the DNA matches it firmly. A row's size may be missing; if present it is once, few, many or a size class.

- | TRBJ2-1 | TRBV4-1 | TRBD1 | TGCGCCAGCAGCGACCGGGACAGGGGGCGTTGGGATGAGCAGTTCTTC | CASSDRDRGRWDEQFF
- | TRBJ2-2 | TRBV7-2 | - | TGTGCCAGCAGCCCATGGGGTAGCGGGAACACCGGGGAGCTGTTTTTT | CASSPWGSGNTGELFF
- | TRBJ2-5 | TRBV7-2 | TRBD1 | TGTGCCAGCAGCGCGGACAGGGGTTACCAAGAGACCCAGTACTTC | CASSADRGYQETQYF
- | TRBJ1-1 | TRBV19 | - | TGTGCCAGTAGCACCGATTTCTACGTGAACACTGAAGCTTTCTTT | CASSTDFYVNTEAFF
few | TRBJ1-2 | TRBV27 | TRBD1 | TGTGCCAGCAGAAAACAGGGGACCGACTATGGCTACACCTTC | CASRKQGTDYGYTF
- | TRBJ2-1 | TRBV5-8 | TRBD2 | TGTGCCAGCAGCTTGAGCTGGACTAGCGGGAGAGCGAGAGGCAATGAGCAGTTCTTC | CASSLSWTSGRARGNEQFF
- | TRBJ1-2 | TRBV30 | TRBD1 | TGTGCCTGGAAAGGACAGGGATTGGGCGGCTACACCTTC | CAWKGQGLGGYTF
few | TRBJ2-1 | TRBV19 | TRBD1 | TGTGCCAGTAGCCGGCTCGGGACAGCAAATGGCAATGAGCAGTTCTTC | CASSRLGTANGNEQFF
- | TRBJ1-5 | TRBV27 | - | TGTGCCAGCAGTTTATTAGGGGGTAGCAATCAGCCCCAGCATTTT | CASSLLGGSNQPQHF
- | TRBJ2-5 | TRBV7-2 | TRBD2 | TGTGCCAGCAGCCCGGGACTAGCGGGAGCAGAGACCCAGTACTTC | CASSPGLAGAETQYF
few | TRBJ2-4 | TRBV6-1 | - | TGTGCCAGCAGTGAAGCGAGAAGGGCACGGGGGACCAAAAACATTCAGTACTTC | CASSEARRARGTKNIQYF
- | TRBJ2-1 | TRBV5-4 | TRBD1 | TGTGCCAGCAGCTTAGGGGGCGGATACGACAATGAGCAGTTCTTC | CASSLGGGYDNEQFF
- | TRBJ1-2 | TRBV6-5 | - | TGTGCCAGCAGGAGGGTGAACTATGGCTACACCTTC | CASRRVNYGYTF
once | TRBJ2-2 | TRBV7-2 | - | TGTGCCAGCAGCCCTATCAACACCGGGGAGCTGTTTTTT | CASSPINTGELFF
once | TRBJ2-3 | TRBV5-1 | - | TGCGCCAGCAGCCTCCAGTCAATTAGCGCCACTCGCACAGATACGCAGTATTTT | CASSLQSISATRTDTQYF
- | TRBJ1-4 | TRBV7-9 | - | TGTGCCAGCAGCTTAGACGGGACTGGGAGTGAAAAACTGTTTTTT | CASSLDGTGSEKLFF
- | TRBJ1-6 | TRBV25-1 | - | TGTGCCAGCACCGGCCGCAGGTCCAGTGATTCACCCCTCCACTTT | CASTGRRSSDSPLHF
once | TRBJ1-1 | TRBV2 | - | TGTGCCAGCACATACTCTTCGGGGGAAGTGAACACTGAAGCTTTCTTT | CASTYSSGEVNTEAFF
- | TRBJ2-2 | TRBV9 | TRBD2 | TGTGCCAGCAGCGTAGATGTTAGCGGGAGAGGGAACACCGGGGAGCTGTTTTTT | CASSVDVSGRGNTGELFF
- | TRBJ1-2 | TRBV25-1 | - | TGTGCCAGCAGTGAACTGACAGGCCCAAAAAGCTATGGCTACACCTTC | CASSELTGPKSYGYTF
- | TRBJ1-5 | TRBV7-9 | TRBD1 | TGTGCCAGCAGCTTAGTCAGGGGTGGGACAGTTTATAGCAATCAGCCCCAGCATTTT | CASSLVRGGTVYSNQPQHF
- | TRBJ1-3 | TRBV6-6 | - | TGTGCCAGCAGCCCGGCCGGTACAGCCCCTGGAAACACCATATATTTT | CASSPAGTAPGNTIYF
- | TRBJ2-1 | TRBV5-4 | TRBD2 | TGTGCCAGCAGCTCCCGGACTAGCGGGAATGAGCAGTTCTTC | CASSSRTSGNEQFF
once | TRBJ1-6 | TRBV11-2 | - | TGTGCCAGCAGCTCGTCAGACCGACAGTTTTCACCCCTCCACTTT | CASSSSDRQFSPLHF
- | TRBJ2-7 | TRBV2 | TRBD1 | TGTGCCAGCAGTGAAGACAGGGGGACGGGCGAGCAGTACTTC | CASSEDRGTGEQYF
- | TRBJ2-3 | TRBV5-6 | TRBD1 | TGTGCCAGCAGCTTATACAGGGGCATCACAGATACGCAGTATTTT | CASSLYRGITDTQYF
- | TRBJ2-1 | TRBV20-1 | - | TGCAGTTCGAGTGGGAGGAGCTCCTACAATGAGCAGTTCTTC | CSSSGRSSYNEQFF
- | TRBJ1-5 | TRBV10-3 | - | TGTGCCATCAGCGACATGGGAGAGGACCAGCCCCAGCATTTT | CAISDMGEDQPQHF
- | TRBJ2-2 | TRBV11-3 | - | TGTGCCAGCAGGCCCGACTCGACGAACACCGGGGAGCTGTTTTTT | CASRPDSTNTGELFF
- | TRBJ2-2 | TRBV30 | - | TGTGCCTGGAGCGGGATTAACACCGGGGAGCTGTTTTTT | CAWSGINTGELFF
- | TRBJ1-1 | TRBV25-1 | - | TGTGCCAGCCAACTTGCGGGGAACACTGAAGCTTTCTTT | CASQLAGNTEAFF
- | TRBJ2-7 | TRBV7-6 | TRBD2 | TGTGTCAGCAGCTTAGCGGGGGACACCTACGAGCAGTACTTC | CVSSLAGDTYEQYF
- | TRBJ2-1 | TRBV9 | TRBD2 | TGTGCCAGCAGCGTACGTGGTAGAGCGGGAGGGCAGGATGAGCAGTTCTTC | CASSVRGRAGGQDEQFF
- | TRBJ1-3 | TRBV5-4 | - | TGTGCCAGCAGCTTATCCGGACAGAGCTCTGGAAACACCATATATTTT | CASSLSGQSSGNTIYF
- | TRBJ1-4 | TRBV19 | - | TGTGCCAGTAGTACCATGACAGAAGGATCCGGAAAACTGTTTTTT | CASSTMTEGSGKLFF
- | TRBJ1-5 | TRBV30 | - | TGTGCCTGGAGTACAGACGCTAATCAGCCCCAGCATTTT | CAWSTDANQPQHF
- | TRBJ2-7 | TRBV18 | TRBD2 | TGTGCCAGCTCACCGATGCAGGCGGGGGACGAGCAGTACTTC | CASSPMQAGDEQYF
- | TRBJ2-7 | TRBV28 | TRBD1 | TGTGCCAGCAGCCAAATGGGACAGGCGACCTACGAGCAGTACTTC | CASSQMGQATYEQYF
- | TRBJ2-1 | TRBV5-1 | TRBD2 | TGCGCCAGCAGCTTGACTAGCGGGGCGGCCTACAATGAGCAGTTCTTC | CASSLTSGAAYNEQFF
- | TRBJ2-7 | TRBV5-1 | TRBD1 | TGCGCCAGCAGCTTTACAACCGGGACAGGTGGCCACGAGCAGTACTTC | CASSFTTGTGGHEQYF
- | TRBJ1-3 | TRBV12-3/TRBV12-4 | - | TGTGCCAGCAGCCCATCATCTGGAAACACCATATATTTT | CASSPSSGNTIYF
- | TRBJ2-1 | TRBV6-2/TRBV6-3 | - | TGTGCCAGCAGTACGGGACTTCCAAATACAAATGAGCAGTTCTTC | CASSTGLPNTNEQFF
- | TRBJ1-5 | TRBV28 | - | TGTGCCAGCAGAACGCAGGGTGCTCATCAGCCCCAGCATTTT | CASRTQGAHQPQHF
- | TRBJ2-5 | TRBV5-1 | TRBD2 | TGCGCCAGCAGCAGTAATAGCGGGACTGAAGAGACCCAGTACTTC | CASSSNSGTEETQYF
- | TRBJ1-1 | TRBV18 | - | TGTGCCAGCTCACCTCAGTCGGAGGTCACTGAAGCTTTCTTT | CASSPQSEVTEAFF
- | TRBJ2-7 | TRBV6-5 | TRBD2 | TGTGCCAGCAGCCCCCATAGCGGGAGGGCTCAAGAGCAGTACTTC | CASSPHSGRAQEQYF
once | TRBJ2-7 | TRBV5-1 | - | TGCGCCAGCAGCTTTACAGACAGTTTCAACTACGAGCAGTACTTC | CASSFTDSFNYEQYF